The 21 T cell receptor beta chains presented below share a single source sample, sequenced in a study of blood T cell repertoires in COVID-19. Sequencing used immunoSEQ multiplex PCR; TCRdb keeps in-frame clones, though not all of them. The data hold more than 45,000 clones, with 90% to 95% observed a single time. Sequencing was carried out using peripheral blood. The receptors here all came from a woman of 80 years or more with acute or convalescent COVID-19.

This clone was seen a few times. The chain links TRBV9 to TRBJ2-2; 10 bases align to TRBD2. Trimming at V came to 4 bases and at J to 4 bases, leaving 10 bases not matched to a gene. Per germline, CDR1 SGDLS and CDR2 YYNGEE. The CDR3 contains 17 residues. The DNA for the CDR3 is TGTGCCAGCAGCCCGGGGAGAGCGGGAGGGCTCACCGGGGAGCTGTTTTTT. Protein product: CASSPGRAGGLTGELFF.

This chain links TRBV10-3 with TRBJ2-7; 7 positions match TRBD2. V shed 2 bases and J 7 bases; nucleotides not matched to a gene: 5. Germline V gene lookup returns CDR1 ENHRY and CDR2 SYGVKD. This CDR3 contains 13 residues. For the CDR3, the DNA is TGTGCCATCAGTGAGGGGGGACTATTGGAGCAGTACTTC. Translated: CAISEGGLLEQYF.

The chain carries TRBV7-9 and TRBJ2-2; possible D gene TRBD2, 6 bases. Germline V gene lookup returns CDR1 SEHNR and CDR2 FQNEAQ (reference sequence). Trimming pared 7 bases from V and 0 bases from J, leaving 12 bases between. The CDR3 is 15 amino acids. CDR3 residues: CASTPGVANTGELFF. CDR3 DNA: TGTGCCAGCACCCCGGGGGTCGCGAACACCGGGGAGCTGTTTTTT.

The chain recombines TRBV6-5 with TRBJ1-2; D is perhaps TRBD1 (5 bases). Deletions cut 6 bases from V and 5 bases from J, with 13 bases between. The CDR3 runs to 13 residues. The V gene's germline CDR1 is MNHEY and CDR2 SVGAGI. The CDR3 reads CASRSQANYGYTF. CDR3 DNA sequence: TGTGCCAGCAGGTCACAGGCGAATTATGGCTACACCTTC.

The rearrangement joins TRBV2 to TRBJ2-1, with TRBD2 matching 15 bases. Germline CDR1 reads SNHLY; CDR2 reads FYNNEI. V shed 3 bases, J shed 12 bases, and the junction held 15 bases outside the gene matches. The CDR3 covers 18 residues. CDR3 loop: CASSDGGLGTSGRLVQFF. The DNA for the CDR3 is TGTGCCAGCAGTGATGGCGGTCTCGGGACTAGCGGGAGGTTAGTGCAGTTCTTC. The full variable domain, rest sourced from reference TRBV2 and TRBJ2-1, is EPEVTQTPSHQVTQMGQEVILRCVPISNHLYFYWYRQILGQKVEFLVSFYNNEISEKSEIFDDQFSVERPDGSNFTLKIRSTKLEDSAMYFCASSDGGLGTSGRLVQFFGPGTRLTVL.

The V gene is TRBV4-2, the J gene TRBJ1-4, with D possibly matching TRBD1 (6 bases). The CDR3 has 15 amino acids. Germline loops: CDR1 LGHNA, CDR2 YNFKEQ. Deletions cut 1 base from V and 7 bases from J, with 13 bases between. The DNA of the CDR3 is TGTGCCAGCAGCCAAGGTGTGAGGGGGGGTGAAAAACTGTTTTTT. This encodes CASSQGVRGGEKLFF.

The chain recombines TRBV7-3 with TRBJ2-1; 7 nucleotides agree with TRBD2. V gave up 5 bases and J gave up 4 bases; unmatched junction bases: 8. Germline CDR1 and CDR2: SGHTA and FQGTGA. This CDR3 is 15 amino acids long. The CDR3 sequence is CASSPPGTIYNEQFF. The CDR3 DNA reads TGTGCCAGCAGCCCCCCCGGGACTATATACAATGAGCAGTTCTTC.

CDR3 nucleotide sequence: TGTGCCAGCAGCCCGAAAGTCCGACAGGGGAATGAAGCTTTCTTT. Amino acid sequence: CASSPKVRQGNEAFF. The chain links TRBV7-9 to TRBJ1-1; 8 nucleotides line up with TRBD1. Germline CDR1 reads SEHNR; CDR2 reads FQNEAQ (reference sequence). With 5 bases clipped from V and 7 bases from J, the junction kept 12 bases outside the gene matches. The CDR3 totals 15 residues.

This chain uses TRBV7-3 with TRBJ2-7, with TRBD2 identical over 9 bases. This CDR3 region has 15 residues. Per germline, CDR1 SGHTA and CDR2 FQGTGA. V was clipped by 4 bases and J by 4 bases; unmatched bases: 8. CDR3 nucleotides: TGTGCCAGCAGCTCGTTAGCGGGAGCGGGTTACGAGCAGTACTTC. This gives the protein CASSSLAGAGYEQYF.

This rearrangement joins TRBV3-1 (or the pseudogene TRBV3-2) to TRBJ2-2; TRBD2 is a possible D gene (6 bases). Germline CDR1 LGHDT, CDR2 YNNKEL (reference sequence). CDR3 length: 14 amino acids. Deletions cut 2 bases from V and 10 bases from J, with 14 bases between. CDR3 bases: TGTGCCAGCAGCCAACCGGGAGTAATTACGGAGCTGTTTTTT. It translates to CASSQPGVITELFF.

This clone has a single count. The chain carries TRBV24-1 and TRBJ2-1; 10 positions agree with TRBD1. This CDR3 has 16 amino acids. The V gene's germline CDR1 is KGHDR and CDR2 SFDVKD. After removal of 2 bases from V and 4 bases from J, the junction contained 4 bases not matched to a gene. The CDR3 coding sequence is TGTGCCACCAGTGATTCGGGGACAGGGGTATACAATGAGCAGTTCTTC. Its translation: CATSDSGTGVYNEQFF.

This chain joins TRBV5-1 and TRBJ1-1; D call uncertain. The germline V and J ends were trimmed by 1 base and 7 bases, with 14 bases remaining between them. Germline lookup yields CDR1 SGHRS and CDR2 YFSETQ. This CDR3 region has 14 residues. The CDR3 region is CASSLRPSAGEAFF. The CDR3 DNA reads as TGCGCCAGCAGCTTGAGGCCGTCGGCAGGTGAAGCTTTCTTT.

The chain employs TRBV5-6 and TRBJ2-7; a weak D match, TRBD1 (5 bases). The length of the CDR3 is 14 residues. V was shortened by 0 bases and J by 2 bases, with 9 bases between the two germline ends. The germline V gene encodes CDR1 SGHDT and CDR2 YYEEEE. CDR3 nucleotides: TGTGCCAGCAGCTTGGACGTCAGGGCCTACGAGCAGTACTTC. Protein: CASSLDVRAYEQYF.

This clone has only one observation. The same CDR3 is also encoded by other DNA sequences in this sample. The V call is TRBV30, the J call TRBJ2-1; 12 bases fit TRBD2. The junction had 2 bases not matched to a gene; V was cut back by 1 base and J by 4 bases. The germline V gene has CDR1 GTSNPN and CDR2 SVGIG (reference sequence). This CDR3 has 15 residues. CDR3 loop: CAWSGGLAGYNEQFF. In nucleotides, the CDR3 is TGTGCCTGGAGTGGAGGACTAGCGGGGTACAATGAGCAGTTCTTC.

The CDR3 DNA is TGTGCCAGCGAGGGCCCAAACACTGAAGCTTTCTTT. Translating it yields CASEGPNTEAFF. This sequence joins TRBV18 and TRBJ1-1; D ambiguous. With 8 bases removed from V and 2 bases from J, the gap between germline ends came to 9 bases. The CDR3 sequence is 12 residues long. From germline, CDR1 is KGHSH and CDR2 LQKENI.

V usage is TRBV7-2 and J usage is TRBJ1-5, with a tentative D call TRBD1 (6 bases). The V end was cut by 4 bases, the J end by 2 bases, with 12 bases between. This CDR3 has 15 amino acids. Germline CDR1 reads SGHTA; CDR2 reads FQGNSA. The chain's CDR3 is CASSYYRAGNQPQHF. The CDR3 coding sequence is TGTGCCAGCAGCTACTACAGGGCGGGCAATCAGCCCCAGCATTTT. Filled out from reference TRBV7-2 and TRBJ1-5, the complete variable domain reads GAGVSQSPSNKVTEKGKDVELRCDPISGHTALYWYRQSLGQGLEFLIYFQGNSAPDKSGLPSDRFSAERTGGSVSTLTIQRTQQEDSAVYLCASSYYRAGNQPQHFGDGTRLSIL.

The genes are TRBV18 and TRBJ1-1; TRBD1 matches at 7 bases. This CDR3 has 14 amino acids. Trimming took 3 bases from V and 4 from J; bases not matched to a gene: 5. Germline CDR1 is KGHSH and CDR2 is LQKENI. This CDR3 reads CASSPSPGGTEAFF. CDR3 coding DNA: TGTGCCAGCTCACCCTCGCCAGGGGGCACTGAAGCTTTCTTT.

The V gene is TRBV4-3, the J gene TRBJ1-2; 7 nucleotides match TRBD1. Germline V CDR1 and CDR2: LGHNA, YSLEER. The CDR3 length is 15 residues. Germline trimming cut 0 bases from V and 7 bases from J; bases unmatched to any gene: 8. This chain's CDR3 is CASSQEDNRGPGYTF. The DNA for the CDR3 is TGCGCCAGCAGCCAAGAAGACAACAGGGGCCCTGGCTACACCTTC.

The V gene is TRBV7-9, the J gene TRBJ2-5; D is possibly TRBD1 (5 bases). Trimming took off 5 bases at V and 5 bases at J, with 15 bases between the two ends. Germline V gene sequence: CDR1 SEHNR, CDR2 FQNEAQ (reference sequence). This CDR3 has 14 residues. CDR3 nucleotide sequence: TGTGCCAGCAGCCCGCAGCCCAGGGTCGAGACCCAGTACTTC. It codes for CASSPQPRVETQYF.

The chain employs TRBV24-1 and TRBJ1-2, with D possibly TRBD1 on 5 matching bases. This CDR3 region has 13 residues. V was shortened by 4 bases and J by 8 bases, with 13 bases between the two germline ends. From germline, CDR1 is KGHDR and CDR2 SFDVKD. DNA for the CDR3: TGTGCCACCAGTGACCGGACATTAGGGGGCTACACCTTC. Translated: CATSDRTLGGYTF.

The rearrangement links TRBV7-9 to TRBJ1-4; D is undetermined. With 1 base removed from V and 8 bases from J, the gap between germline ends came to 20 bases. The CDR3 is 17 residues long. Germline CDR1 SEHNR, CDR2 FQNEAQ (reference sequence). The CDR3 DNA reads TGTGCCAGCAGCTTAGGGCGGACTGTCCAACTAATAGAAAAACTGTTTTTT. Translating it yields CASSLGRTVQLIEKLFF.